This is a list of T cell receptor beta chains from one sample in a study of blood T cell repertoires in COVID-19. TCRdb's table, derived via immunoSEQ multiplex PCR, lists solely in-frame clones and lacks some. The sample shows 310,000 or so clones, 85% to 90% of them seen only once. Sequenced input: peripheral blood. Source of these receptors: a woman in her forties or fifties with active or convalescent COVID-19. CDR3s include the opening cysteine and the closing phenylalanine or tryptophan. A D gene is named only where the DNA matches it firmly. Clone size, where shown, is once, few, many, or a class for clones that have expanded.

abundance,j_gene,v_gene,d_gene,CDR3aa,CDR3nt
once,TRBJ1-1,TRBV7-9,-,CASRGAGNTEAFF,TGTGCCAGCAGGGGGGCTGGGAACACTGAAGCTTTCTTT
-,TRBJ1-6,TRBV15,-,CATSGGAYGYSPLHF,TGTGCCACCAGCGGGGGGGCCTACGGTTATTCACCCCTCCACTTT
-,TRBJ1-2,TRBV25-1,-,CASRKYFGRNGNGYTF,TGTGCCAGCAGAAAGTATTTCGGGCGCAACGGGAATGGCTACACCTTC
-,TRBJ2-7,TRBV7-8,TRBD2,CASSWPGGANYEQYF,TGTGCCAGCAGCTGGCCCGGGGGGGCCAACTACGAGCAGTACTTC
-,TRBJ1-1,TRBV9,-,CASSYEGETEAFF,TGTGCCAGCAGTTACGAGGGAGAGACTGAAGCTTTCTTT
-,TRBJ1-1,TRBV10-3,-,CAISESGRGGTEAFF,TGTGCCATCAGTGAGTCTGGCCGGGGGGGCACTGAAGCTTTCTTT
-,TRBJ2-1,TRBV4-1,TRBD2,CASSQDLAGNNEQFF,TGCGCCAGCAGCCAAGACCTAGCGGGTAACAATGAGCAGTTCTTC
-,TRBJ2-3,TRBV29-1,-,CSAPHPGGQYF,TGCAGCGCCCCACACCCTGGTGGGCAGTATTTT
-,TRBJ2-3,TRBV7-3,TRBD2,CASSFLAGETDTQYF,TGTGCCAGCAGCTTTTTAGCGGGAGAAACAGATACGCAGTATTTT
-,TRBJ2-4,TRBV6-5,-,CASSYSYQGAKNIQYF,TGTGCCAGCAGTTACTCGTACCAGGGGGCCAAAAACATTCAGTACTTC
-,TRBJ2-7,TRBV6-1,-,CASREVTGTTGPYEQYF,TGTGCCAGCAGAGAAGTCACAGGGACCACAGGACCCTACGAGCAGTACTTC
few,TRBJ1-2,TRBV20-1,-,CSAGTTGSTTF,TGCAGTGCTGGAACTACAGGATCTACAACCTTC
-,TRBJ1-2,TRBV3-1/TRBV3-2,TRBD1,CASSQETGPEGYGYTF,TGTGCCAGCAGCCAGGAGACAGGGCCGGAAGGCTATGGCTACACCTTC
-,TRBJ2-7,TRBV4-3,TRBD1,CASSQAVTGDTSYEQYF,TGCGCCAGCAGCCAGGCGGTAACAGGGGACACCTCCTACGAGCAGTACTTC
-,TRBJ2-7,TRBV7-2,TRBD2,CASSFSGGTEQYF,TGTGCCAGCAGCTTCAGCGGGGGGACCGAGCAGTACTTC
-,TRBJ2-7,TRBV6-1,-,CASSDKLRAKPYEQYF,TGTGCCAGCAGTGACAAACTGAGGGCGAAACCCTACGAGCAGTACTTC
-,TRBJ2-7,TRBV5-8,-,CASSLVHSSYEQYF,TGTGCCAGCAGCTTGGTCCACAGCTCCTACGAGCAGTACTTC
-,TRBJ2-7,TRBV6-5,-,CASTSSTARYEQYF,TGTGCCAGCACCTCATCGACAGCCCGCTACGAGCAGTACTTC
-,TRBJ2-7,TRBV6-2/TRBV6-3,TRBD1,CASSYLDRAEQYF,TGTGCCAGCAGTTACCTGGACAGGGCCGAGCAGTACTTC
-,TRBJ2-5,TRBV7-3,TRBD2,CASSHGTSGETQYF,TGTGCCAGCAGCCACGGGACTAGCGGGGAGACCCAGTACTTC
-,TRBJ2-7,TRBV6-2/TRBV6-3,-,CASSWLTGTYEQYF,TGTGCCAGCAGTTGGTTGACAGGGACTTACGAGCAGTACTTC
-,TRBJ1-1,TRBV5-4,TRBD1,CASSEGTGDTEAFF,TGTGCCAGCAGCGAAGGGACAGGCGACACTGAAGCTTTCTTT